A selection of T cell receptor beta chains follows, all from one sample in a study of T cell repertoires in cytomegalovirus infection. TCRdb re-derived calls from the reads in MiXCR, one entry per CDR3 protein. Here the sample spans under 250,000 distinct CDR3 sequences, under 8.5% being singletons. Sequences were obtained from PBMCs. Receptors originate from a human donor in good health (CMV status not recorded). Some clones in this sample may be carry-over from other donors' samples. Both conserved end residues are part of each CDR3. A D gene is named only where the DNA matches it firmly. Not all rows give a size; the values are once, few, many and, for expanded clones, a class.

- | TRBJ2-7 | TRBV6-5 | many | CASSYSRFGGLSYEQYF | TGTGCCAGCAGTTACTCGAGGTTCGGCGGACTGTCCTACGAGCAGTACTTC
TRBD1 | TRBJ2-5 | TRBV20-1 | many | CSPGQAQETQYF | TGCAGTCCGGGACAGGCCCAAGAGACCCAGTACTTC
TRBD1 | TRBJ2-5 | TRBV20-1 | - | CSAKHRGPETQCF | TGCAGTGCTAAACACAGGGGACCGGAGACCCAGTGCTTC
TRBD2 | TRBJ2-3 | TRBV7-2 | many | CASSWRGASGGSGDTQYF | TGTGCCAGCAGCTGGAGGGGGGCGAGCGGGGGATCCGGAGATACGCAGTATTTT
- | TRBJ1-2 | TRBV2 | many | CASSERTAYGYTF | TGTGCCAGCAGTGAACGGACCGCCTATGGCTACACCTTC
TRBD1 | TRBJ2-4 | TRBV10-1 | many | CASSESVQGKNIQYF | TGCGCCAGCAGTGAGTCGGTACAGGGGAAAAACATTCAGTACTTC
TRBD1 | TRBJ2-7 | TRBV20-1 | many | CSAPGDRGSYEQYF | TGCAGTGCCCCTGGGGACAGGGGTTCCTACGAGCAGTACTTC
- | TRBJ2-5 | TRBV12-3/TRBV12-4 | few | CASSLTAPIETQYF | TGTGCCAGCAGTTTAACGGCACCGATCGAGACCCAGTACTTC
- | TRBJ1-2 | TRBV6-2/TRBV6-3 | many | CASSPQINYGYTF | TGTGCCAGCAGCCCACAGATCAACTATGGCTACACCTTC
TRBD2 | TRBJ2-7 | TRBV6-2/TRBV6-3 | many | CASKQTSGGWDEQYF | TGTGCCAGCAAACAGACTAGCGGGGGTTGGGACGAGCAGTACTTC
TRBD1 | TRBJ1-1 | TRBV30 | many | CAWSHRGNTEAFF | TGTGCCTGGAGCCACAGGGGCAACACTGAAGCTTTCTTT
- | TRBJ1-4 | TRBV3-1 | - | CASSQATINGEKLFF | TGTGCCAGCAGCCAAGCGACCATCAACGGAGAAAAACTGTTTTTT
TRBD1 | TRBJ1-4 | TRBV9 | many | CASSSWTGANEKLFF | TGTGCCAGCAGCTCCTGGACAGGCGCCAACGAAAAACTGTTTTTT
- | TRBJ1-1 | TRBV7-9 | many | CASIEGVNTEAFF | TGTGCCAGCATTGAAGGGGTTAACACTGAAGCTTTCTTT
TRBD1 | TRBJ2-7 | TRBV12-3/TRBV12-4 | - | CASSLVRDRSYEQYF | TGTGCCAGCAGTTTAGTCCGGGACAGATCCTACGAGCAGTACTTC
- | TRBJ1-3 | TRBV7-9 | many | CASSLGISGNTIYF | TGTGCCAGCAGCCTGGGGATCTCTGGAAACACCATATATTTT
- | TRBJ1-1 | TRBV7-8 | - | CASSSGRRNTEAFF | TGTGCCAGCAGCTCGGGTCGACGGAACACTGAAGCTTTCTTT
- | TRBJ1-6 | TRBV7-2 | many | CASSRGNSPLHF | TGTGCCAGCAGCCGCGGGAATTCACCCCTCCACTTT
- | TRBJ1-1 | TRBV23-1 | many | CASSQNHGSTNTEAFF | TGCGCCAGCAGTCAAAATCACGGTTCTACGAACACTGAAGCTTTCTTT
TRBD1 | TRBJ1-3 | TRBV7-2 | many | CASSENQQGNTIYF | TGTGCCAGCAGCGAAAACCAACAGGGGAACACCATATATTTT
TRBD2 | TRBJ2-1 | TRBV20-1 | few | CSALAGGDEQFF | TGCAGTGCATTAGCGGGGGGCGATGAGCAGTTCTTC
TRBD1 | TRBJ1-1 | TRBV5-1 | many | CASSLISQGDTEAFF | TGCGCCAGCAGCTTGATCTCCCAGGGGGACACTGAAGCTTTCTTT
- | TRBJ2-5 | TRBV9 | - | CASSKVTSQETQYF | TGTGCCAGCAGCAAGGTGACTTCACAAGAGACCCAGTACTTC
- | TRBJ1-2 | TRBV6-2/TRBV6-3 | many | CASIPKGFRPNYGYTF | TGTGCCAGCATTCCCAAGGGATTTCGGCCTAACTATGGCTACACCTTC
TRBD1 | TRBJ2-7 | TRBV20-1 | many | CSARDRMYEQYF | TGCAGTGCTCGGGACAGGATGTACGAGCAGTACTTC
- | TRBJ1-1 | TRBV28 | many | CASSLGRNTEAFF | TGTGCCAGCAGCTTGGGGAGAAACACTGAAGCTTTCTTT
TRBD1 | TRBJ2-4 | TRBV6-6 | many | CASSYSGQGANIQYF | TGTGCCAGCAGTTACAGCGGACAGGGGGCGAACATTCAGTACTTC
TRBD1 | TRBJ2-7 | TRBV28 | few | CASSDPGTGTEQYF | TGTGCCAGCAGTGATCCGGGGACAGGGACCGAGCAGTACTTC
- | TRBJ2-7 | TRBV6-2/TRBV6-3 | many | CASGRLADYEQYF | TGTGCCAGCGGAAGACTGGCTGACTACGAGCAGTACTTC
TRBD1 | TRBJ1-1 | TRBV12-3/TRBV12-4 | many | CASSLRGQTAHF | TGTGCCAGCAGTTTAAGGGGGCAGACAGCACACTTT